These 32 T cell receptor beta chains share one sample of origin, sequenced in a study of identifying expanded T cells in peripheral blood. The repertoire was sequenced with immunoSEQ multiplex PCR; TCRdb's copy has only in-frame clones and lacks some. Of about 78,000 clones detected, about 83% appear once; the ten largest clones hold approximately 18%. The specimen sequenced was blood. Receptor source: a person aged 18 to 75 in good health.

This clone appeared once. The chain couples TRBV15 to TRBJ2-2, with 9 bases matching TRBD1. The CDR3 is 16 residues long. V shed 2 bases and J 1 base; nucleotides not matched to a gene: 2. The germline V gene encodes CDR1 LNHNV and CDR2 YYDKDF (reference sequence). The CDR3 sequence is CATSRRQGVNTGELFF. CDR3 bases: TGTGCCACCAGCAGAAGACAGGGGGTGAACACCGGGGAGCTGTTTTTT.

CDR3 amino acids: CASRPGTGVEQYF. DNA of the CDR3: TGTGCCAGCAGGCCAGGGACAGGGGTCGAGCAGTACTTC. The rearrangement links TRBV27 to TRBJ2-7, with 10 positions matching TRBD1. Germline V gives CDR1 MNHEY, CDR2 SMNVEV (reference sequence). The CDR3 is 13 residues long. Losses at the gene ends were 6 bases for V and 6 bases for J; bases not matched to a gene: 5.

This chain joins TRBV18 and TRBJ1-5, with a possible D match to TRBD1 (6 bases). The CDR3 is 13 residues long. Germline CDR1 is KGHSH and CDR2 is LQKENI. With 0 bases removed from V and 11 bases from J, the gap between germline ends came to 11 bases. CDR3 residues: CASSPPGGASQHF. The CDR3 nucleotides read TGTGCCAGCTCACCACCGGGGGGGGCGTCCCAGCATTTT.

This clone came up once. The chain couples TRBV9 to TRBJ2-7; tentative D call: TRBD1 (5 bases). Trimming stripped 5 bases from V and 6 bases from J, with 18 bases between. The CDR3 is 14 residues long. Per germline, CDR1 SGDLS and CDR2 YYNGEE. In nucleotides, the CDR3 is TGTGCCAGCAGTTCTGGGTGGGGCAGTCTCGAGCAGTACTTC. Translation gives CASSSGWGSLEQYF.

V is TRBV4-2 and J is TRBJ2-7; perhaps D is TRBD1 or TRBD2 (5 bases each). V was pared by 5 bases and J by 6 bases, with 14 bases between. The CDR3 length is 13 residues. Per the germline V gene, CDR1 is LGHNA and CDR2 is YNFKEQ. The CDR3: CASSLGPVSEQYF. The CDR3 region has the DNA TGTGCCAGCAGCTTGGGACCCGTATCCGAGCAGTACTTC.

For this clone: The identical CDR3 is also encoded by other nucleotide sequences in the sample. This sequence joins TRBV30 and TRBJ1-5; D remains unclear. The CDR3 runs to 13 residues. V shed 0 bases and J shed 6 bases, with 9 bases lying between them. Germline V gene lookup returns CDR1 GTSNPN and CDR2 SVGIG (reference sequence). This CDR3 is CAWSVSAAQPQHF. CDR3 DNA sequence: TGTGCCTGGAGTGTCTCGGCGGCTCAGCCCCAGCATTTT.

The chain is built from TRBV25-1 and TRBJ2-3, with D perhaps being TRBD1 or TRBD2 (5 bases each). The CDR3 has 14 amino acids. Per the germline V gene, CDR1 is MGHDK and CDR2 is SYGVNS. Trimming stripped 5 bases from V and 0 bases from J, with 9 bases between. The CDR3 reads CASSSGGSTDTQYF. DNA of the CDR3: TGTGCCAGCAGTAGTGGGGGAAGCACAGATACGCAGTATTTT.

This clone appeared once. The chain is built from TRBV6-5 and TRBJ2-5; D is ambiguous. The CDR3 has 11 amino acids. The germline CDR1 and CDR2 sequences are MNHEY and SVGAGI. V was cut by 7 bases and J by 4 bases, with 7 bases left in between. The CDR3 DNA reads TGTGCCAGCAAAAAACGAGAGACCCAGTACTTC. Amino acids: CASKKRETQYF.

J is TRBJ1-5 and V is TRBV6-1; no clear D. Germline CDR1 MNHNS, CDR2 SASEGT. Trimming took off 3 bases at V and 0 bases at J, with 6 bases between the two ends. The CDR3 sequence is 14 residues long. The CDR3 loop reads CASSDIYSNQPQHF. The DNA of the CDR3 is TGTGCCAGCAGTGATATATATAGCAATCAGCCCCAGCATTTT.

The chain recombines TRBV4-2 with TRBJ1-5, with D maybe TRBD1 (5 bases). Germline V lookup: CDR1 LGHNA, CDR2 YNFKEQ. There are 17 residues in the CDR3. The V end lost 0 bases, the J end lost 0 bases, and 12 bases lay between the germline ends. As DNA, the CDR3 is TGTGCCAGCAGCCAAGATCTCGAACAGGTTAGCAATCAGCCCCAGCATTTT. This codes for CASSQDLEQVSNQPQHF.

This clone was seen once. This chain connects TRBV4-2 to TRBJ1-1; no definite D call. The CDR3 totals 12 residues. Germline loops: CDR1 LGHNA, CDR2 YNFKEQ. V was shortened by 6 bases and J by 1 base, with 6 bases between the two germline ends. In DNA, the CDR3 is TGTGCCAGCAGTCTCCAGAACACTGAAGCTTTCTTT. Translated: CASSLQNTEAFF.

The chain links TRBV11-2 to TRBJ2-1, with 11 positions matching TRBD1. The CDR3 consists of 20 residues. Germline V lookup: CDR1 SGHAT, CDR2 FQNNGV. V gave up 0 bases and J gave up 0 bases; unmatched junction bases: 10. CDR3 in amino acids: CASSLEGTGGVYSSYNEQFF. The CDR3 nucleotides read TGTGCCAGCAGCTTAGAAGGGACAGGGGGGGTCTATAGCTCCTACAATGAGCAGTTCTTC.

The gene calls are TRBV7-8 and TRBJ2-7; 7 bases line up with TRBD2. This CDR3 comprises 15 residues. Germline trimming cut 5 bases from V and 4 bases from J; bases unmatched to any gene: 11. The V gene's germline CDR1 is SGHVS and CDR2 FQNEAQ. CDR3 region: CASSQIGEGRYEQYF. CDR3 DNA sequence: TGTGCCAGCAGCCAAATTGGGGAGGGACGATACGAGCAGTACTTC.

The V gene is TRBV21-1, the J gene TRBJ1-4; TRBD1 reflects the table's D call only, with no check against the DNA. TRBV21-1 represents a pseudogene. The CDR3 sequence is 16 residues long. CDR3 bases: TGTGCCAGCAGCCGATGGGCGACAGCCTCTAATGAAAAACTGTTTTTT. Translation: CASSRWATASNEKLFF.

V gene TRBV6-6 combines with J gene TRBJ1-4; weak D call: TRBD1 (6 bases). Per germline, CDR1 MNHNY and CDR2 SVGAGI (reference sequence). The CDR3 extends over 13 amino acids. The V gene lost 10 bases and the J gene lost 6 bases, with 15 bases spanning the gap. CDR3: CATIRGEYEKLFF. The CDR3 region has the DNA TGTGCCACCATCAGGGGAGAGTATGAAAAACTGTTTTTT.

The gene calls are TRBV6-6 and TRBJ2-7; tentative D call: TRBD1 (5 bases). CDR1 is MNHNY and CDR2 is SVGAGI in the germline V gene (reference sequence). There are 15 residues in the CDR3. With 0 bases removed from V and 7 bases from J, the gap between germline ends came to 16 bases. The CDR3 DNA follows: TGTGCCAGCAGTTACTCGACTCAGGGTTTTAGAGAGCAGTACTTC. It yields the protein CASSYSTQGFREQYF.

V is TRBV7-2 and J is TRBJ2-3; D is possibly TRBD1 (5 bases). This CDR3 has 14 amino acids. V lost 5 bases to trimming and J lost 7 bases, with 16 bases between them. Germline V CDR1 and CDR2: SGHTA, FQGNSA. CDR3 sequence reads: CASSPKSREHTQYF. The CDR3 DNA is TGTGCCAGCAGCCCCAAATCCAGGGAACATACGCAGTATTTT.

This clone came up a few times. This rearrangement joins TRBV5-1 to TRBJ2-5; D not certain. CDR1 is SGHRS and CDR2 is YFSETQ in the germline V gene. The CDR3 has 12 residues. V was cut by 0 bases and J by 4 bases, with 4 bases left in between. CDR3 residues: CASSLELETQYF. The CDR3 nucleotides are TGCGCCAGCAGCTTGGAGCTAGAGACCCAGTACTTC.

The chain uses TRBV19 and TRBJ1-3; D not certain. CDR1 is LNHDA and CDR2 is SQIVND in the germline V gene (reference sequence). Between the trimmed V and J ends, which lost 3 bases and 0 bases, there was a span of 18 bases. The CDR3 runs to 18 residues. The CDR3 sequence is CASSIPRVGQLSGNTIYF. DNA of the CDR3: TGTGCCAGTAGTATCCCAAGGGTTGGCCAACTCTCTGGAAACACCATATATTTT.

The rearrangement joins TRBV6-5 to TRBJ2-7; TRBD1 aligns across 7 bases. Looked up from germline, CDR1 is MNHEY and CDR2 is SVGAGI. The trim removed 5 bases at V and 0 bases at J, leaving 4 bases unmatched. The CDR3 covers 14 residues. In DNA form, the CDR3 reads TGTGCCAGCAGTCTGGGACAGCTCTCCTACGAGCAGTACTTC. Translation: CASSLGQLSYEQYF.

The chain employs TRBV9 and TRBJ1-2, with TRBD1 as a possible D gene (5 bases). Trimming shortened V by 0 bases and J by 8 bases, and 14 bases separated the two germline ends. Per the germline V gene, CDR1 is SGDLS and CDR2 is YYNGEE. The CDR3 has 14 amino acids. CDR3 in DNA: TGTGCCAGCAGCGTAGCCCAGGGTAGGGAGGGCTACACCTTC. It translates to CASSVAQGREGYTF.

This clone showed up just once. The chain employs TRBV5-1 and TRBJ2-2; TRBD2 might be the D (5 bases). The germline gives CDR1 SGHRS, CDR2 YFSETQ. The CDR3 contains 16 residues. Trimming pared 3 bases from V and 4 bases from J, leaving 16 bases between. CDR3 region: CASSSIDYSPTGELFF. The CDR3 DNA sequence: TGCGCCAGCAGCTCAATCGACTACTCTCCCACCGGGGAGCTGTTTTTT.

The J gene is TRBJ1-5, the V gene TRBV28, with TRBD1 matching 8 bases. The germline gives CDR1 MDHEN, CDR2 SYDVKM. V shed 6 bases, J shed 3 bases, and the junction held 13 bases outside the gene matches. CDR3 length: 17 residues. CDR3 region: CASRPAGQGSFNQPQHF. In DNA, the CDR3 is TGTGCCAGCAGGCCGGCCGGACAGGGTTCATTCAATCAGCCCCAGCATTTT. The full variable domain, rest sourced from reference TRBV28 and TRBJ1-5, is DVKVTQSSRYLVKRTGEKVFLECVQDMDHENMFWYRQDPGLGLRLIYFSYDVKMKEKGDIPEGYSVSREKKERFSLILESASTNQTSMYLCASRPAGQGSFNQPQHFGDGTRLSIL.

CDR3: CASSIDWGRRDLAGVGETQYF. The CDR3, as DNA: TGTGCCAGTAGTATAGATTGGGGACGGCGTGATCTGGCGGGAGTAGGAGAGACGCAGTATTTT. The chain is built from TRBV19 and TRBJ2-3, with 7 positions matching TRBD2. The germline V gene encodes CDR1 LNHDA and CDR2 SQIVND (reference sequence). The CDR3 covers 21 residues. The junction had 27 bases not matched to a gene; V was cut back by 0 bases and J by 9 bases.

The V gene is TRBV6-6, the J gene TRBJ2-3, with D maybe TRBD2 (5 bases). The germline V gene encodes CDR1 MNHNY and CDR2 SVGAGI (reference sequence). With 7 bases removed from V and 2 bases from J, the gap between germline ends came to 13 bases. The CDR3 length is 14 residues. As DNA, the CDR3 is TGTGCCAGCACCTACCGCGACTACACAGATACGCAGTATTTT. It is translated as CASTYRDYTDTQYF.

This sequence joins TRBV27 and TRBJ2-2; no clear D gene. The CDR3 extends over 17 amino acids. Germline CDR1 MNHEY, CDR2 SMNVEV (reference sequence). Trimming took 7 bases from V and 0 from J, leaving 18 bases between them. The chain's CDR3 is CASTEYEERANTGELFF. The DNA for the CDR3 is TGTGCCAGCACCGAATACGAGGAACGGGCGAACACCGGGGAGCTGTTTTTT.

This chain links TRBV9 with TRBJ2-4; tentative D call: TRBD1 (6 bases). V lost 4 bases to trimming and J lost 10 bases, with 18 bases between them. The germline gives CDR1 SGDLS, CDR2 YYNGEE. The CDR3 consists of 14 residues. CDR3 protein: CASSPDSGPRIQYF. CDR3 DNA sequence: TGTGCCAGCAGCCCGGACAGTGGGCCAAGGATTCAGTACTTC.

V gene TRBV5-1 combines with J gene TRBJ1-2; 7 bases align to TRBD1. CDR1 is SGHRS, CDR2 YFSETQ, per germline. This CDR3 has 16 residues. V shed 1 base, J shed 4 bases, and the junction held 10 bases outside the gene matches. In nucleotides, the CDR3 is TGCGCCAGCAGCTTGCTAACAGGGGCTTTGAGCTATGGCTACACCTTC. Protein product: CASSLLTGALSYGYTF.

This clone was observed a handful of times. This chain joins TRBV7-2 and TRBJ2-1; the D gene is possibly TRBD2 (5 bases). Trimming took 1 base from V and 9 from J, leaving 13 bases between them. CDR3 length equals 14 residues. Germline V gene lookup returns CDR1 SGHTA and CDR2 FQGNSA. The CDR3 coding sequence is TGTGCCAGCAGCTTAGTCGCTAGCTTCCGTGAGCAGTTCTTC. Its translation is CASSLVASFREQFF.

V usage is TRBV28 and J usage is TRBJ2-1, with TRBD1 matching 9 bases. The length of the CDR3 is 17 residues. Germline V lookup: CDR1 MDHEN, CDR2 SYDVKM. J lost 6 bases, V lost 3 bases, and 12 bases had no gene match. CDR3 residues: CASSFLLDRGRVNEQFF. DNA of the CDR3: TGTGCCAGCAGTTTCCTTCTTGACAGGGGGAGGGTCAATGAGCAGTTCTTC. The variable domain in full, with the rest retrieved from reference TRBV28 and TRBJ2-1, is DVKVTQSSRYLVKRTGEKVFLECVQDMDHENMFWYRQDPGLGLRLIYFSYDVKMKEKGDIPEGYSVSREKKERFSLILESASTNQTSMYLCASSFLLDRGRVNEQFFGPGTRLTVL.

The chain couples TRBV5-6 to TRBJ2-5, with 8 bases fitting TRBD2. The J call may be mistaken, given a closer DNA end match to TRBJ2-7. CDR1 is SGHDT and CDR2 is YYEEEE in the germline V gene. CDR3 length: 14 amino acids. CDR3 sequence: CASSFRGLEHEQYF. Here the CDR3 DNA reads TGTGCCAGCAGCTTCCGGGGACTAGAGCACGAGCAGTACTTC.

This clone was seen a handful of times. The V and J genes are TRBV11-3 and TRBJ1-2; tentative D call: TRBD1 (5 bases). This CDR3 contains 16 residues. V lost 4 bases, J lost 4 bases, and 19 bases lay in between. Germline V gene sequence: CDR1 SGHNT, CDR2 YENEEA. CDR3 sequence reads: CASSSEVRQWGYGYTF. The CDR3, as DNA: TGTGCCAGCAGCTCCGAGGTTAGACAGTGGGGCTATGGCTACACCTTC.